This T cell receptor beta chain was retrieved from a study of memory CD4+ T cells and cytomegalovirus serostatus (dated by TCRdb to the late 2010s). Regarding the study in general: The cohort included approximately 35 healthy adults from Belgium, of whom 9 were CMV seropositive and 24 were CMV seronegative. The study sequenced CD4+ memory TCRbeta repertoires of a Belgian cohort with known cytomegalovirus serostatus to replicate a published TCR-based CMV serostatus classifier.

A FACSAria II was used to sort memory CD4+ T cells, defined as single viable CD3+CD4+CD8-CD45RO+ cells. CMV serostatus was assessed using a Roche Elecsys assay, by which serum IgG against CMV pp150, pp28, p38 and p52 was detected. After the samples were thawed, total CD4+ T cells were enriched through positive selection using CD4 magnetic microbeads. The samples came from a different study that was designed specifically to examine the CD4+ T cell memory repertoire. Peripheral blood mononuclear cells were isolated and cryopreserved according to standard operating procedures, and serum was kept at -80 degrees C. Staining used CD3-PerCP (BW264/56), CD4-APC (RPA-T4), CD45RO-PE (UCHT1) and CD8-Pacific Orange (3B5) antibodies, with Sytox blue excluding non-viable cells. V is reduced by 6 bases and J by 0 bases, leaving a spacing of 9 bases between them. CDR1 MNHEY and CDR2 SVGAGI are derived from the germline V gene. From the cysteine through the phenylalanine, the CDR3 covers 14 amino acids. CDR3 DNA is the only sequence kept; it has 42 bases, read in frame from the first base.

Genomic DNA was extracted from sorted cells with the Quick-DNA Microprep Kit. Amplification of TCRbeta DNA was done with the immunoSEQ hsTCRbeta kit, following the protocol from the manufacturer. TCRbeta libraries were sequenced on an Illumina MiSeq instrument. Per the source publication's procedure: Following removal of out-of-frame sequences, 2 million to 2.5 million distinct TCRbeta sequences were retained, with an average of roughly 70,000 per individual. Each individual was scored according to the count of 160 or so previously reported CMV-associated TCRbeta sequences and the total productive distinct TCRbeta count. A beta-binomial model was reimplemented in Python, and random forests from scikit-learn, run with default parameters, were trained on data from the US cohort. Classifier performance on the Belgian cohort was reported as the median AUC with percentile confidence intervals calculated over 10,000 bootstrap iterations. TCRdb provides this immuneACCESS table in a form limited to in-frame rearrangements. Some clones are lacking; in checked studies, under half of them reflect an unresolved V gene, and why the rest are absent is not known. The DNA was the basis for D and trimming; V, J and clone size are from that table. Across this sample there are tens of thousands of clones, with approximately 79% seen only once. 0.82% of the sample is held by the ten biggest clonotypes.

Beyond this particular receptor, the publication reports: For predicting CMV serostatus, the median bootstrapped AUC was approximately 0.96 using the original framework and almost 0.93 using a US-trained random forest. Of over 150 previously reported CMV-associated TCRbeta sequences, approximately 70 appeared in the CD4+ memory repertoires, each in one to five individuals. Only CD4+CD45RO+ memory cells were sequenced, in contrast to the original study, which included naive and memory CD4+ and CD8+ populations. On the Belgian cohort, the classifier based on the original framework reached a median bootstrapped AUC of nearly 0.96, with a 95% CI of 0.76-1.00. Results were interpreted as suggesting that the CMV-associated TCR signature is largely present in the CD4+ memory repertoire.

For this clone: Its antigen remains undetermined. The sample holds no much larger clone one base away, and base qualities are not on file.

The receptor chain draws on TRBV6-5 and TRBJ2-4; too little of a D gene remains to name it. The TCR was taken from an adult in good health and CMV-seronegative. Sequencing used memory CD4+ T cells from blood. The CDR3 has the sequence CASRLDTAKNIQYF. The base sequence is TGTGCCAGCAGGCTCGACACAGCCAAAAACATTCAGTACTTC.